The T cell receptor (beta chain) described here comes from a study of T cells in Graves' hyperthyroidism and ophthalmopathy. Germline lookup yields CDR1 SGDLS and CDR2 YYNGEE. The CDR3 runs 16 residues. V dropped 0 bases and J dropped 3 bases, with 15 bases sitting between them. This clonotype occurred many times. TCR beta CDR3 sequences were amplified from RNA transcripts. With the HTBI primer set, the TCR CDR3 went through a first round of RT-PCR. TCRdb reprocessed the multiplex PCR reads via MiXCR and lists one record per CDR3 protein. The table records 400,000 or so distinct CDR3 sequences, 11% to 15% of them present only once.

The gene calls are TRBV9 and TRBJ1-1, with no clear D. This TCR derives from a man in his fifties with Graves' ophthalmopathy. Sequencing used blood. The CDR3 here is CASSVAIDLRDTEAFF. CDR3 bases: TGTGCCAGCAGCGTAGCTATCGATTTAAGGGACACTGAAGCTTTCTTT.